This T cell receptor beta chain was captured in a study of spatial heterogeneity in lung cancer. The wider study: The library had UMIs, and each TCR and UMI pair averaged more than ten raw reads.

This clonotype is classed as medium-sized. Time point given: sample taken at primary tumor resection. The sequenced material consisted of unsorted whole RNA from tumor, nontumor lung or frozen PBMC. Untreated early-stage non-small cell lung cancer patients, some 70 in total, were the donors. Germline V gives CDR1 LGHDT, CDR2 YNNKEL (reference sequence). V shed 0 bases and J 7 bases; nucleotides not matched to a gene: 15. CDR3 length: 17 amino acids. Using its own MiXCR run on the 5' RACE reads, TCRdb lists one record per CDR3 protein. The table records 5,000 or so distinct CDR3 sequences, approximately 20% of them present only once.

The clonotype comes from a male donor with early-stage non-small cell lung cancer. Sample: normal lung tissue next to the tumor, taken at surgery. The chain couples TRBV3-1 to TRBJ2-7, with 7 bases identical to TRBD2. The CDR3 DNA reads as TGTGCCAGCAGCCAAGATATGAACGGGGGGTTCAAGGCGGAGCAGTACTTC. It is translated as CASSQDMNGGFKAEQYF.